A single sample is the source of the 22 T cell receptor beta chains below, sequenced in a study of T-cell reconstitution after alpha-beta-depleted transplantation in children. Findings and limits, study-wide: T-cell counts and diversity were attributed mostly to newly produced T cells one year after transplant.

Their antigens are not known. Unique molecular identifiers featured in how the TCRbeta library was prepared. One entry per CDR3 protein, called by TCRdb with MiXCR from the PCR reads. The data show approximately 300,000 distinct CDR3 sequences, roughly 7.8% seen once. The sample was peripheral blood, taken 360 days after TCRalphabeta/CD19-depleted stem cell transplant. These receptors came from a female patient aged 2-9 years who had a stem cell transplant for Fanconi anemia, so the T cells may come from the graft donor.

In this sample, this clonotype turned up many times. The genes are TRBV29-1 and TRBJ1-1, with 7 bases matching TRBD1. V gave up 6 bases and J gave up 6 bases; unmatched junction bases: 7. Germline V gene lookup returns CDR1 SQVTM and CDR2 ANQGSEA. The CDR3 is 12 amino acids. This chain's CDR3 is CSVLTGVPEAFF. In DNA form, the CDR3 reads TGCAGCGTGCTCACAGGGGTCCCTGAAGCTTTCTTT.

This clonotype came up a few times. This rearrangement joins TRBV27 to TRBJ1-5; a possible D gene is TRBD1 (6 bases). V dropped 5 bases and J dropped 3 bases, with 17 bases sitting between them. This CDR3 contains 16 residues. Germline V lookup: CDR1 MNHEY, CDR2 SMNVEV (reference sequence). CDR3 DNA: TGTGCCAGCAGTCCCCATCCGACAGGACACAATCAGCCCCAGCATTTT. It encodes CASSPHPTGHNQPQHF.

The CDR3 bases are TGTGCCAGCTCACCACCGAGGGGACGGGTGAACACTGAAGCTTTCTTT. Encoded protein: CASSPPRGRVNTEAFF. The J gene is TRBJ1-1, the V gene TRBV18; TRBD1 is a possible D gene (5 bases). CDR3 length equals 16 residues. CDR1 and CDR2 from the germline V gene are KGHSH and LQKENI. V lost 0 bases to trimming and J lost 0 bases, with 11 bases between them. Drawing the rest from reference TRBV18 and TRBJ1-1, the complete variable domain is NAGVMQNPRHLVRRRGQEARLRCSPMKGHSHVYWYRQLPEEGLKFMVYLQKENIIDESGMPKERFSAEFPKEGPSILRIQQVVRGDSAAYFCASSPPRGRVNTEAFFGQGTRLTVV.

This clonotype was recorded a few times. V and J are TRBV6-1 and TRBJ1-1, with a weak D call TRBD1 (6 bases). The CDR3 sequence is 11 residues long. Germline CDR1 and CDR2: MNHNS and SASEGT. In nucleotides, the CDR3 is TGTGCTGGGGAGGGAGTCAGGGGAGCTTTCTTT. Its translation: CAGEGVRGAFF.

This clonotype was detected only a few times. V gene TRBV4-3 combines with J gene TRBJ2-2, with D uncertain. The V end lost 0 bases, the J end lost 4 bases, and 18 bases lay between the germline ends. This CDR3 contains 18 residues. Per germline, CDR1 LGHNA and CDR2 YSLEER. The DNA of the CDR3 is TGCGCCAGCAGCCAAGATCTCGGCCGGCGGCACCCCACCGGGGAGCTGTTTTTT. This encodes CASSQDLGRRHPTGELFF.

DNA of the CDR3: TGCGCCAGCAGCCAAGTTCTATTTTACAATGAGCAGTTCTTC. The encoded protein is CASSQVLFYNEQFF. V and J are TRBV4-1 and TRBJ2-1; no firm D call. The CDR3 is 14 residues long. The germline V gene encodes CDR1 MGHRA and CDR2 YSYEKL. Trimming shortened V by 1 base and J by 4 bases, and 8 bases separated the two germline ends.

The gene calls are TRBV5-5 and TRBJ2-7, with D perhaps matching TRBD2 (5 bases). This CDR3 is 14 amino acids long. Between the trimmed V and J ends, which lost 4 bases and 2 bases, there was a span of 13 bases. Looked up from germline, CDR1 is SGHKS and CDR2 is YYEKEE (reference sequence). The CDR3 protein is CASSPGVSPYEQYF. DNA for the CDR3: TGTGCCAGCAGCCCCGGGGTGAGCCCCTACGAGCAGTACTTC.

This clonotype was seen many times. The gene calls are TRBV3-1 and TRBJ2-7; 10 bases line up with TRBD2. Looked up from germline, CDR1 is LGHDT and CDR2 is YNNKEL (reference sequence). The ends lost 1 base at V and 2 bases at J; junction bases unmatched: 5. The CDR3 length is 16 residues. Written as DNA, the CDR3 is TGTGCCAGCAGCCAAGTAACTAGCGGGACCCCCTACGAGCAGTACTTC. Amino acids: CASSQVTSGTPYEQYF.

This clonotype was found many times. The J gene is TRBJ1-5, the V gene TRBV28, with 8 bases matching TRBD1. The J segment lost 4 bases and the V segment lost 8 bases, leaving 4 bases of the junction unmatched. Germline V gives CDR1 MDHEN, CDR2 SYDVKM. The CDR3 spans 13 residues. The CDR3: CASDRGPNQPQHF. The CDR3 DNA reads TGTGCCAGCGACAGGGGCCCAAATCAGCCCCAGCATTTT.

This clonotype was counted ten times or more. The chain uses TRBV5-1 and TRBJ2-2; 7 bases are a match to TRBD1. Looked up from germline, CDR1 is SGHRS and CDR2 is YFSETQ. Trimming took 4 bases from V and 3 from J; bases not matched to a gene: 6. CDR3 length: 15 residues. The CDR3 reads CASSRQGRDTGELFF. CDR3 in DNA: TGCGCCAGCAGCCGACAGGGCAGGGACACCGGGGAGCTGTTTTTT.

The chain combines TRBV5-1 with TRBJ2-6; D is uncertain. The CDR3 contains 18 residues. The germline V gene encodes CDR1 SGHRS and CDR2 YFSETQ. V was pared by 3 bases and J by 0 bases, with 16 bases between. Written as DNA, the CDR3 is TGCGCCAGCAGCTACGGCAGTGCCCTTTTCTCTGGGGCCAACGTCCTGACTTTC. Translation: CASSYGSALFSGANVLTF.

The chain joins TRBV5-1 to TRBJ2-7, with 9 bases identical to TRBD1. The CDR3 extends over 15 amino acids. V trimming: 0 bases; J trimming: 3 bases; junction bases outside the gene matches: 4. Per the germline V gene, CDR1 is SGHRS and CDR2 is YFSETQ. The CDR3 coding sequence is TGCGCCAGCAGCTTGGGTTGGGGACAGGGCTACGAGCAGTACGTC. It specifies CASSLGWGQGYEQYV.

The chain carries TRBV5-6 and TRBJ2-7; TRBD2 matches 7 bases. This CDR3 is 14 amino acids long. Per the germline V gene, CDR1 is SGHDT and CDR2 is YYEEEE. Trimming cost V 7 bases and J 0 bases; bases outside gene matches: 7. CDR3 region: CASGGGLSSYEQYV. The DNA of the CDR3 is TGTGCCAGCGGGGGGGGGTTAAGCTCCTACGAGCAGTACGTC.

This clonotype was found a few times. The chain combines TRBV12-3 or TRBV12-4 with TRBJ1-6, with TRBD1 as a possible D gene (5 bases). The CDR3 totals 16 residues. Trimming removed 2 bases at V and 6 bases at J, with 14 bases between. For the CDR3, the DNA is TGTGCCAGCAGTTTAACGGGGCCTATAGTTAATTCACCCCTCCACTTT. As protein: CASSLTGPIVNSPLHF.

This clonotype was seen at least ten times. The chain carries TRBV12-3 or TRBV12-4 and TRBJ2-1; 7 bases map to TRBD1. The CDR3 is made up of 14 amino acids. V was clipped by 6 bases and J by 7 bases; unmatched bases: 9. CDR3 sequence (DNA): TGTGCCAGCAGACGAACAGGGGCACCTAATGAGCAGTTCTTC. This translates into CASRRTGAPNEQFF.

This clonotype came up many times. The chain joins TRBV20-1 to TRBJ2-2, with D tentatively TRBD2 (6 bases). Deletions cut 3 bases from V and 7 bases from J, with 15 bases between. Germline CDR1 DFQATT, CDR2 SNEGSKA (reference sequence). CDR3 length: 14 amino acids. For the CDR3, the DNA is TGCAGTGCTAGGGGTCGGGGGTTCAGCGGGGAGCTGTTTTTT. Amino acid sequence: CSARGRGFSGELFF.

This clonotype occurred many times. The chain joins TRBV9 to TRBJ2-5; no reliable D call. CDR3 size: 14 residues. V shed 0 bases and J shed 0 bases, with 6 bases lying between them. CDR1 and CDR2 (germline): SGDLS, YYNGEE. This chain's CDR3 is CASSVGADQETQYF. Here the CDR3 DNA reads TGTGCCAGCAGCGTAGGGGCTGACCAAGAGACCCAGTACTTC.

This clonotype was detected ten times or more. The genes are TRBV4-2 and TRBJ2-3; D might be TRBD2 (6 bases). The CDR3 covers 17 residues. V lost 1 base to trimming and J lost 3 bases, with 17 bases between them. CDR1 and CDR2 from the germline V gene are LGHNA and YNFKEQ. CDR3: CASSQGRAGRVTDTQYF. The CDR3 DNA reads as TGTGCCAGCAGCCAAGGTCGTGCGGGAAGAGTTACAGATACGCAGTATTTT.

This clonotype was recorded many times. The chain recombines TRBV6-1 with TRBJ2-7, with 7 positions matching TRBD1. J lost 2 bases, V lost 6 bases, and 7 bases had no gene match. Germline CDR1 is MNHNS and CDR2 is SASEGT. The CDR3 loop spans 14 amino acids. The CDR3 DNA sequence: TGTGCCAGCAGCCAAGATACAGGGGCCTACGAGCAGTACTTC. Amino acid sequence: CASSQDTGAYEQYF.

This clonotype has a count of ten or more. This chain uses TRBV12-3 or TRBV12-4 with TRBJ1-3; D is undetermined. The CDR3 has 14 residues. V lost 7 bases to trimming and J lost 2 bases, with 12 bases between them. The CDR3: CASKHIRTGNTIYF. CDR3 coding DNA: TGTGCCAGCAAACACATACGCACTGGAAACACCATATATTTT.

The chain recombines TRBV12-3 or TRBV12-4 with TRBJ2-2, with D perhaps TRBD2 (6 bases). Trimming took off 4 bases at V and 5 bases at J, with 11 bases between the two ends. The CDR3 extends over 14 amino acids. CDR3: CASSSFRGTGELFF. The CDR3 DNA sequence: TGTGCCAGCAGTTCTTTCCGGGGGACCGGGGAGCTGTTTTTT.

This clonotype occurred many times. V usage is TRBV6-5 and J usage is TRBJ2-1; D possibly matches TRBD1 or TRBD2 (5 bases each). Germline assignment: CDR1 MNHEY and CDR2 SVGAGI. Trimming cost V 0 bases and J 9 bases, with 18 bases left between them. The CDR3 runs 16 residues. CDR3 DNA sequence: TGTGCCAGCAGTTACTCGAGGGACGAGAGGAGCGGTGAGCAGTTCTTC. Its translation is CASSYSRDERSGEQFF.